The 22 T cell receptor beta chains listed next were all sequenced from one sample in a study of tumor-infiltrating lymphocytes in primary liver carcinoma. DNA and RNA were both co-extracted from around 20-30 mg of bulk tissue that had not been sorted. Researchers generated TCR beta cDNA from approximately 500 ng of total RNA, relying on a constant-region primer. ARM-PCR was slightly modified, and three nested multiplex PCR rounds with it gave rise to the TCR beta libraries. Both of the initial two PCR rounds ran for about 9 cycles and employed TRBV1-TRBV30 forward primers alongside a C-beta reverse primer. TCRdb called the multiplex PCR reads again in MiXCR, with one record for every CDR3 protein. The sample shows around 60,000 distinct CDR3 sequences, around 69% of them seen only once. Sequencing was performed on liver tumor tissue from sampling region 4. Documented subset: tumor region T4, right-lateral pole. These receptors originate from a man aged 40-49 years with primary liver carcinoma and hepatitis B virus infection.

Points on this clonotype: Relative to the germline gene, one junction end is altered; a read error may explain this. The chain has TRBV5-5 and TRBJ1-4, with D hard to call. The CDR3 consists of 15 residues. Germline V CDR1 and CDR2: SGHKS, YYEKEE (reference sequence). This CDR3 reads CASSLGQATNEKLFF. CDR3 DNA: TGTGCCAGCAGCTTGGGGCAGGCCACTAACGAAAAACTGTTTTTT.

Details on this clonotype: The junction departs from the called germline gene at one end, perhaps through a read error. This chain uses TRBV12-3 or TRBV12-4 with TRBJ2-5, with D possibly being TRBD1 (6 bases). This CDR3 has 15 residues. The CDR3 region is CARGGTLFGSEIQYF. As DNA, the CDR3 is TGTGCCAGAGGTGGGACACTCTTTGGGTCAGAGATCCAGTACTTC.

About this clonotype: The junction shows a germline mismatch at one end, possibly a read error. CDR3 bases: TGTGCCAGCAGCTTAAACGCGCACACCGGGGAGCTGTTTTTC. Translating gives CASSLNAHTGELFF. J is TRBJ2-2 and V is TRBV11-3, with D perhaps TRBD2 (5 bases). Germline V gives CDR1 SGHNT, CDR2 YENEEA. The CDR3 has 14 amino acids.

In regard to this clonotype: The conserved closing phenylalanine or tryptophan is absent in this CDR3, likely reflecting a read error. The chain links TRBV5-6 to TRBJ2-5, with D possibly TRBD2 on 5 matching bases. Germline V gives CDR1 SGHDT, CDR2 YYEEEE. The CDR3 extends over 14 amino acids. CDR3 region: CARSLEASQETQYV. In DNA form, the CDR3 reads TGTGCCAGAAGCTTGGAGGCTAGCCAAGAGACCCAGTACGTC.

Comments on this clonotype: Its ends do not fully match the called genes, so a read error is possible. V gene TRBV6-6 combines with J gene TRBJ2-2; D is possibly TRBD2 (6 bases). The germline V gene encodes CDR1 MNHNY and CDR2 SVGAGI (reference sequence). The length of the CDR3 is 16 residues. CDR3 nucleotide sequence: TGTGCTAGCACTACTCCCTCGGGAGCTAACACCGGGGAGCTGTTTTTT. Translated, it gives CASTTPSGANTGELFF.

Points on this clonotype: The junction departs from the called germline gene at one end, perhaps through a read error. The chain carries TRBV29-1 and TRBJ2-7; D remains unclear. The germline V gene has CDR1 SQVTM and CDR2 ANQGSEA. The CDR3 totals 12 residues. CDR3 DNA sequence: TGCAGCGTGGCTTCATCCTCCTACGAACAGTACTTC. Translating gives CSVASSSYEQYF.

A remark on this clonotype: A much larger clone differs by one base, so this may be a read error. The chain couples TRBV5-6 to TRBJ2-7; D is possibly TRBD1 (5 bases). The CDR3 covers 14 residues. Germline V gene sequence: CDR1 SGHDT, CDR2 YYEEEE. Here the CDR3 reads CASTRTPSSYDQYF. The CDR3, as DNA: TGTGCCAGCACCCGGACACCGAGCTCCTACGACCAGTACTTC.

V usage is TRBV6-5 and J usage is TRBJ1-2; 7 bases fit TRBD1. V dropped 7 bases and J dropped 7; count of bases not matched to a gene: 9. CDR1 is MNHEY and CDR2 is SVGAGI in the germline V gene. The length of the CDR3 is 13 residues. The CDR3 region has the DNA TGTGCCAGCAAGCAGGGACAGCTAGGTGGCTACACCTTC. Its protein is CASKQGQLGGYTF.

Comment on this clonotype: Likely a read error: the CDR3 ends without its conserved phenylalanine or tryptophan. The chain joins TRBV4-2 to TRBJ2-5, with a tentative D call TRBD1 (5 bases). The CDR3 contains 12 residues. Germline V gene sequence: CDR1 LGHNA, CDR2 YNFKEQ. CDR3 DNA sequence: TGTGCCAGCAGTCAAGGGGCCGAGACCCAGTACTTA. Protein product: CASSQGAETQYL.

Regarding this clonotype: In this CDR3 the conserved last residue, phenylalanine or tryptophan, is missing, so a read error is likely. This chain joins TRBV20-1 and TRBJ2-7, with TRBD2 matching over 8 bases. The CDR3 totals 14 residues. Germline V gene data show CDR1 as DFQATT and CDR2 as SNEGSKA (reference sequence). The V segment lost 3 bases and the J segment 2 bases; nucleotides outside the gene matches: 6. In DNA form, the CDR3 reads TGCAGTGCTAGGGGACTAGGGGACCCCTACGAGCAGTACTTA. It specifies CSARGLGDPYEQYL.

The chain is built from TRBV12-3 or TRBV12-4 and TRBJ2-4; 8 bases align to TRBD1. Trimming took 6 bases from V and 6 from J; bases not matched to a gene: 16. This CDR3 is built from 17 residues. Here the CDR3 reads CASSFFGLGQGTNIQYF. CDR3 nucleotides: TGTGCCAGCAGCTTTTTTGGCCTAGGACAGGGTACAAACATTCAGTACTTC.

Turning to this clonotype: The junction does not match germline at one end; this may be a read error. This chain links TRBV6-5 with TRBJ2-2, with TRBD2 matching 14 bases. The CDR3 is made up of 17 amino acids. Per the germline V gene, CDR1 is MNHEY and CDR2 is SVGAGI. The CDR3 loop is CASSARTSGGNNGELFF. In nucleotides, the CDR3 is TGTGCCAGCAGTGCAAGGACTAGCGGGGGGAACAACGGGGAGCTGTTTTTT.

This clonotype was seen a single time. DNA of the CDR3: TGTGCCAGTAGCCTCGGATACCACAACACAGATACGCAGTATTTT. Its translation: CASSLGYHNTDTQYF. The chain employs TRBV11-2 and TRBJ2-3; no clear D gene. Germline CDR1 reads SGHAT; CDR2 reads FQNNGV. Deletions cut 9 bases from V and 2 bases from J, with 18 bases between. The CDR3 totals 15 residues. Together with reference TRBV11-2 and TRBJ2-3, the CDR3 gives the full variable domain: EAGVAQSPRYKIIEKRQSVAFWCNPISGHATLYWYQQILGQGPKLLIQFQNNGVVDDSQLPKDRFSAERLKGVDSTLKIQPAKLEDSAVYLCASSLGYHNTDTQYFGPGTRLTVL.

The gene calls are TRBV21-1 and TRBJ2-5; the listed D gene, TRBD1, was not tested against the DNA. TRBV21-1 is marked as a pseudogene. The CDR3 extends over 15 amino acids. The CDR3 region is CASSKEEKWGEIQYF. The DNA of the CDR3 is TGTGCCAGTAGCAAAGAGGAGAAATGGGGGGAGATCCAGTACTTC.

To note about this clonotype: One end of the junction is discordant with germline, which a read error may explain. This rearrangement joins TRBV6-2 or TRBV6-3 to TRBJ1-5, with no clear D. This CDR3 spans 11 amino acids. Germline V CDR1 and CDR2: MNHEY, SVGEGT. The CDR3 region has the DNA TGTGCCAGCACGGATGGGCGGCCCCAACATTTT. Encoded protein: CASTDGRPQHF.

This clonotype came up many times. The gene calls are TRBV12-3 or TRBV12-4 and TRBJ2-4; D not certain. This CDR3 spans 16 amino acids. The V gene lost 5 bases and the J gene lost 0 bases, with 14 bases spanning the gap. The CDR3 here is CASSPPSSLAKNIQYF. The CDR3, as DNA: TGTGCCAGCAGTCCGCCCAGTAGTTTAGCCAAAAACATTCAGTACTTC.

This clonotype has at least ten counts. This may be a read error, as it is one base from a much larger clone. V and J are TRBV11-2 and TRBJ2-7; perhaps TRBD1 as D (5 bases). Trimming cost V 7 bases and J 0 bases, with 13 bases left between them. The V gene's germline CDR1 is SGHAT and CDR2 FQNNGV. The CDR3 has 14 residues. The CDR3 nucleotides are TGTGCCAGCAACTCTAACAGGAACTCCTACGAGCAGTACTTC. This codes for CASNSNRNSYEQYF. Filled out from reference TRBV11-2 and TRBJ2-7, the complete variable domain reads EAGVAQSPRYKIIEKRQSVAFWCNPISGHATLYWYQQILGQGPKLLIQFQNNGVVDDSQLPKDRFSAERLKGVDSTLKIQPAKLEDSAVYLCASNSNRNSYEQYFGPGTRLTVT.

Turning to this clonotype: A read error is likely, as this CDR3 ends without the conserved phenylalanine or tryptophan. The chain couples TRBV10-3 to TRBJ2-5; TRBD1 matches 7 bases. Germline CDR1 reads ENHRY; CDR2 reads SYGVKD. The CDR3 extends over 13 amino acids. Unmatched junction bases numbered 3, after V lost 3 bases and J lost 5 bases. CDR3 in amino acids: CAISDRGRETQYC. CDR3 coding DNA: TGTGCCATCAGTGATAGGGGGCGTGAGACCCAGTACTGC.

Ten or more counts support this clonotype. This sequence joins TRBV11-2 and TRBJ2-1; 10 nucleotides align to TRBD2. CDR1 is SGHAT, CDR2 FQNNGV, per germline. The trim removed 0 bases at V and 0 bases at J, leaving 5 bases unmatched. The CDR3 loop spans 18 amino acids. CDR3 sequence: CASSLDQWTSGSYNEQFF. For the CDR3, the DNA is TGTGCCAGCAGCTTAGATCAGTGGACTAGCGGCTCCTACAATGAGCAGTTCTTC.

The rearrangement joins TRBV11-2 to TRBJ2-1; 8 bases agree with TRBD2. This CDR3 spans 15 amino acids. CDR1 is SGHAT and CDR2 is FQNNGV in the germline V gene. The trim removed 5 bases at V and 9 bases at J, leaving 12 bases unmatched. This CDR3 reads CASSLVRAGGGEQFF. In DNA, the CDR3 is TGTGCCAGCAGCCTAGTGAGGGCGGGGGGCGGTGAGCAGTTCTTC.

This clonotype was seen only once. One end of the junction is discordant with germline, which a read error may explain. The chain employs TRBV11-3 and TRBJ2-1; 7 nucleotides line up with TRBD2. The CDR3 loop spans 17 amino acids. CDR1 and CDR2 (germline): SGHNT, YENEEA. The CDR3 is CANSLGLTSASYGEQFF. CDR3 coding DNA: TGTGCCAACAGCTTGGGCCTTACTAGCGCCTCCTACGGTGAGCAGTTCTTC.

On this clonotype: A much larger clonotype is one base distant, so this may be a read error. In DNA form, the CDR3 reads TGCAACGTGGGGACCAGTGGGAGGCCAGATACGCAGTATTTT. Amino acid sequence: CNVGTSGRPDTQYF. The J gene is TRBJ2-3, the V gene TRBV29-1; D might be TRBD2 (6 bases). This CDR3 has 14 residues. The V gene's germline CDR1 is SQVTM and CDR2 ANQGSEA.